The 27 T cell receptor beta chains in this list originate from one sample, sequenced in a study of OX40 agonist ivuxolimab in advanced cancers. TCRdb's copy holds only in-frame clones and misses some; the assay was immunoSEQ multiplex PCR. The sample records roughly 92,000 clones, about 93% being singletons. This specimen consisted of CD4+ or CD8+ T cells sorted from blood, obtained in a trial of the OX40 agonist ivuxolimab. The origin of the receptors is an adult with an advanced solid tumor such as melanoma, head and neck, liver or kidney cancer.

The chain recombines TRBV6-5 with TRBJ2-5; 7 bases agree with TRBD2. This CDR3 spans 15 amino acids. Germline-derived CDR1 and CDR2 are MNHEY and SVGAGI. After removal of 4 bases from V and 2 bases from J, the junction contained 7 bases not matched to a gene. In DNA, the CDR3 is TGTGCCAGCAGTTCCCTGGGGGGGGGTCAAGAGACCCAGTACTTC. Translating gives CASSSLGGGQETQYF.

The V and J genes are TRBV7-2 and TRBJ1-5, with D unclear. V shed 5 bases and J shed 7 bases, with 9 bases lying between them. Looked up from germline, CDR1 is SGHTA and CDR2 is FQGNSA. The CDR3 consists of 12 residues. CDR3 sequence: CASSPHLQPQHF. Written as DNA, the CDR3 is TGTGCCAGCAGCCCTCATTTGCAGCCCCAGCATTTT.

The chain couples TRBV30 to TRBJ1-2; D not certain. Germline V lookup: CDR1 GTSNPN, CDR2 SVGIG (reference sequence). Trimming stripped 1 base from V and 8 bases from J, with 17 bases between. The CDR3 is 14 residues long. This CDR3 is CAWSGDRLKEGYTF. CDR3 bases: TGTGCCTGGAGTGGAGACCGACTAAAGGAGGGCTACACCTTC.

The rearrangement links TRBV30 to TRBJ2-7, with TRBD2 matching 7 bases. Looked up from germline, CDR1 is GTSNPN and CDR2 is SVGIG (reference sequence). The CDR3 is made up of 13 amino acids. J gave up 3 bases and V 5 bases, and 7 bases lay outside the gene matches. CDR3 protein: CAWARERYYEQYF. The DNA for the CDR3 is TGTGCCTGGGCGCGGGAGCGGTACTACGAGCAGTACTTC.

This chain joins TRBV11-3 and TRBJ2-2; D is possibly TRBD2 (5 bases). Germline V gene sequence: CDR1 SGHNT, CDR2 YENEEA. CDR3 length: 17 residues. The germline V and J ends were trimmed by 1 base and 6 bases, with 18 bases remaining between them. In DNA form, the CDR3 reads TGTGCCAGCAGCTTAGTTCCTAGCAGAGGTTTCGCCGGGGAGCTGTTTTTT. It yields the protein CASSLVPSRGFAGELFF.

V gene TRBV29-1 combines with J gene TRBJ2-1; D may be TRBD2 (6 bases). Germline CDR1 reads SQVTM; CDR2 reads ANQGSEA. V lost 2 bases and J lost 5, with 19 bases in between. The CDR3 sequence is 16 residues long. The CDR3: CSVESKRASVDNEQFF. CDR3 nucleotide sequence: TGCAGCGTTGAATCCAAAAGGGCTAGCGTAGACAATGAGCAGTTCTTC.

This clone was observed once. The CDR3 bases are TGTGCCAGCAGACATACAGGGAACACCGGGGAGCTGTTTTTT. This codes for CASRHTGNTGELFF. This chain links TRBV7-3 with TRBJ2-2; D possibly corresponds to TRBD1 (5 bases). From germline, CDR1 is SGHTA and CDR2 FQGTGA. This CDR3 region has 14 residues. Deletions cut 6 bases from V and 1 base from J, with 9 bases between.

The chain carries TRBV5-4 and TRBJ2-7, with a weak D call TRBD1 (6 bases). Germline CDR1 is SGHNT and CDR2 is YYREEE (reference sequence). The V end was cut by 0 bases, the J end by 2 bases, with 12 bases between. The CDR3 consists of 15 residues. The DNA of the CDR3 is TGTGCCAGCAGCTTGGCGGGACAAGTGGCCTACGAGCAGTACTTC. It yields the protein CASSLAGQVAYEQYF.

The chain recombines TRBV6-1 with TRBJ2-1, with 10 bases that match TRBD2. The CDR3 loop spans 16 amino acids. CDR1 is MNHNS and CDR2 is SASEGT in the germline V gene. Trimming took 3 bases from V and 6 from J; bases not matched to a gene: 8. In nucleotides, the CDR3 is TGTGCCAGCAGTGACGGTTCTAGCGGGAGTTTCAATGAGCAGTTCTTC. Translated: CASSDGSSGSFNEQFF.

The rearrangement uses TRBV7-3 and TRBJ2-1; TRBD1 aligns across 9 bases. V lost 5 bases and J lost 4; bases outside the gene matches: 6. The CDR3 is 15 amino acids. Germline values: CDR1 SGHTA, CDR2 FQGTGA. CDR3 region: CASSRDGTGYNEQFF. CDR3 coding DNA: TGTGCCAGCAGCCGGGACGGGACAGGGTACAATGAGCAGTTCTTC.

The chain joins TRBV13 to TRBJ2-1, with 10 bases that match TRBD2. Germline assignment: CDR1 PRHDT and CDR2 FYEKMQ (reference sequence). The CDR3 has 12 amino acids. V lost 2 bases and J lost 14; bases outside the gene matches: 3. The CDR3 DNA is TGTGCCAGCAGCTTATCCAGCGGGAGGGAGTTCTTC. It encodes CASSLSSGREFF.

This clone is a singleton in its sample. The rearrangement links TRBV7-3 to TRBJ2-5; 7 bases fit TRBD1. Germline CDR1 SGHTA, CDR2 FQGTGA. Trimming removed 5 bases from V and 1 base from J; junction bases left unmatched: 13. This CDR3 is 17 amino acids long. Written as DNA, the CDR3 is TGTGCCAGCAGCCCGACGGGTACAGGGGCCCCCCAAGAGACCCAGTACTTC. Translated, it gives CASSPTGTGAPQETQYF.

The V call is TRBV6-4, the J call TRBJ2-3; D unclear. Looked up from germline, CDR1 is MRHNA and CDR2 is SNTAGT. The CDR3 runs to 13 residues. The V end was cut by 5 bases, the J end by 6 bases, with 12 bases between. CDR3 sequence (DNA): TGTGCCAGCAGTACCGGGCTGGGGGATACGCAGTATTTT. Its translation is CASSTGLGDTQYF.

The chain combines TRBV28 with TRBJ2-1; 12 nucleotides align to TRBD2. Germline assignment: CDR1 MDHEN and CDR2 SYDVKM. The CDR3 runs 16 residues. V shed 8 bases and J 9 bases; nucleotides not matched to a gene: 14. The CDR3 is CASVSPTSGRIGEQFF. The CDR3 coding sequence is TGTGCCAGCGTTAGTCCCACTAGCGGGAGGATCGGTGAGCAGTTCTTC.

This chain uses TRBV28 with TRBJ2-1; D ambiguous. The CDR3 is 15 amino acids. Trimming removed 2 bases at V and 4 bases at J, with 12 bases between. Germline CDR1 and CDR2: MDHEN and SYDVKM. CDR3 bases: TGTGCCAGCAGTTTACAAAGCCACACTTACAATGAGCAGTTCTTC. Its protein is CASSLQSHTYNEQFF.

The chain couples TRBV20-1 to TRBJ2-5, with no clear D. The length of the CDR3 is 11 residues. Trimming pared 7 bases from V and 2 bases from J, leaving 8 bases between. Germline V gene sequence: CDR1 DFQATT, CDR2 SNEGSKA (reference sequence). The CDR3 DNA reads as TGCAGTGGCGAGCTTCAAGAGACCCAGTACTTC. Protein sequence: CSGELQETQYF.

The chain has TRBV6-1 and TRBJ2-4; the match to TRBD1 covers 11 bases. This CDR3 is 15 amino acids long. With V trimmed by 7 bases and J by 8 bases, 10 bases remained unmatched. Germline CDR1 is MNHNS and CDR2 is SASEGT. The CDR3 loop is CASTRTGGDGYIQYF. The CDR3 region has the DNA TGTGCCAGCACACGGACAGGGGGCGATGGATACATTCAGTACTTC.

The chain combines TRBV7-3 with TRBJ1-4, with unresolved D. V lost 5 bases, J lost 7 bases, and 2 bases lay in between. From germline, CDR1 is SGHTA and CDR2 FQGTGA. CDR3 length: 10 residues. The CDR3 sequence: CASSGEKLFF. DNA for the CDR3: TGTGCCAGCAGCGGTGAAAAACTGTTTTTT.

The gene calls are TRBV19 and TRBJ2-2; 7 bases agree with TRBD1. The CDR3 length is 20 residues. Germline-derived CDR1 and CDR2 are LNHDA and SQIVND (reference sequence). The J segment lost 1 base and the V segment lost 5 bases, leaving 19 bases of the junction unmatched. The CDR3 reads CASSSQTGIFPTKNTGELFF. The CDR3 DNA sequence: TGTGCCAGTAGTTCCCAGACAGGGATTTTCCCAACGAAGAACACCGGGGAGCTGTTTTTT.

J is TRBJ1-4 and V is TRBV19; 7 bases agree with TRBD1. Germline V gene data show CDR1 as LNHDA and CDR2 as SQIVND (reference sequence). Trimming at V came to 6 bases and at J to 5 bases, leaving 6 bases not matched to a gene. The CDR3 spans 14 residues. DNA for the CDR3: TGTGCCAGTAGGGAGACAGGGTCGAATGAAAAACTGTTTTTT. It specifies CASRETGSNEKLFF.

The CDR3 spells CASSPGDGNQPQHF. The CDR3 region has the DNA TGTGCCAGCAGCCCAGGGGACGGCAATCAGCCCCAGCATTTT. This sequence joins TRBV4-2 and TRBJ1-5; TRBD1 might be the D (6 bases). The germline V gene encodes CDR1 LGHNA and CDR2 YNFKEQ. This CDR3 is built from 14 residues. With 4 bases removed from V and 2 bases from J, the gap between germline ends came to 9 bases.

V gene TRBV10-3 combines with J gene TRBJ2-3; D tentatively reads TRBD1 or TRBD2 (6 bases each). Germline assignment: CDR1 ENHRY and CDR2 SYGVKD. The CDR3 is 15 amino acids. Trimming left V 4 bases short and J 6 bases short, with 17 bases between. In DNA form, the CDR3 reads TGTGCCATCAGTGCCGGGGGCGGGACAACTGATACGCAGTATTTT. Encoded protein: CAISAGGGTTDTQYF.

The chain is built from TRBV11-1 and TRBJ2-6; D is uncertain. Per the germline V gene, CDR1 is SGHAT and CDR2 is FQDESV (reference sequence). The CDR3 length is 18 residues. Trimming removed 5 bases at V and 0 bases at J, with 17 bases between. The CDR3 nucleotides read TGTGCCAGCAGCGCGGACGGGCTAGGCCTCTCTGGGGCCAACGTCCTGACTTTC. It codes for CASSADGLGLSGANVLTF.

The V and J genes are TRBV2 and TRBJ2-1, with 11 bases fitting TRBD2. Germline V gene lookup returns CDR1 SNHLY and CDR2 FYNNEI. The CDR3 is made up of 16 amino acids. V gave up 3 bases and J gave up 8 bases; unmatched junction bases: 9. The DNA for the CDR3 is TGTGCCAGCAGTGAGAGGTTAGCGGGAGGGCCGTATGAGCAGTTCTTC. This encodes CASSERLAGGPYEQFF.

The V gene is TRBV9, the J gene TRBJ2-7, with 15 bases aligning to TRBD2. V shed 0 bases and J 2 bases; nucleotides not matched to a gene: 6. CDR1 SGDLS and CDR2 YYNGEE come from the germline V gene. The CDR3 has 18 residues. DNA of the CDR3: TGTGCCAGCAGCGTAGGGACTAGCGGGAGGGCCGGAACCTACGAGCAGTACTTC. Translated, it gives CASSVGTSGRAGTYEQYF. The complete variable domain, with remaining parts taken from reference TRBV9 and TRBJ2-7, reads DSGVTQTPKHLITATGQRVTLRCSPRSGDLSVYWYQQSLDQGLQFLIQYYNGEERAKGNILERFSAQQFPDLHSELNLSSLELGDSALYFCASSVGTSGRAGTYEQYFGPGTRLTVT.

The gene calls are TRBV19 and TRBJ2-1; possibly TRBD1 or TRBD2 for D (5 bases each). Germline values: CDR1 LNHDA, CDR2 SQIVND (reference sequence). Between the trimmed V and J ends, which lost 1 base and 12 bases, there was a span of 13 bases. This CDR3 has 13 amino acids. The chain's CDR3 is CASSIGGPQRQFF. The CDR3 DNA is TGTGCCAGTAGTATAGGGGGACCCCAGCGGCAGTTCTTC. The variable domain in full, with the rest retrieved from reference TRBV19 and TRBJ2-1, is DGGITQSPKYLFRKEGQNVTLSCEQNLNHDAMYWYRQDPGQGLRLIYYSQIVNDFQKGDIAEGYSVSREKKESFPLTVTSAQKNPTAFYLCASSIGGPQRQFFGPGTRLTVL.

J is TRBJ1-2 and V is TRBV18, with TRBD1 matching over 7 bases. V gave up 6 bases and J gave up 8 bases; unmatched junction bases: 21. The germline gives CDR1 KGHSH, CDR2 LQKENI. The CDR3 sequence is 17 residues long. CDR3 protein: CASSPTVMTSGGKGYTF. For the CDR3, the DNA is TGTGCCAGCTCGCCTACTGTGATGACATCAGGGGGAAAGGGCTACACCTTC.